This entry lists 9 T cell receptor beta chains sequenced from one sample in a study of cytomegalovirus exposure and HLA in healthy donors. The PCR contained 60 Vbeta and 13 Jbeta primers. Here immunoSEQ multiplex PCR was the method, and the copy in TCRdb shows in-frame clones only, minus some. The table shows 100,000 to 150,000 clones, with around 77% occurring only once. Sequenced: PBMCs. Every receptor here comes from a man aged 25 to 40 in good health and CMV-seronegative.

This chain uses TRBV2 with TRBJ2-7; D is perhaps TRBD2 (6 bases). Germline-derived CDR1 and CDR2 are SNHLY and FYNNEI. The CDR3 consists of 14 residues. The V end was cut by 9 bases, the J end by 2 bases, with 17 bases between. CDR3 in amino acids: CARILPGAPYEQYF. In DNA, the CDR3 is TGTGCCAGGATCTTACCGGGAGCCCCCTACGAGCAGTACTTC.

The CDR3 region is CASRTLAGSSYEQYF. DNA of the CDR3: TGTGCCAGCAGGACCCTAGCGGGGAGCTCCTACGAGCAGTACTTC. The genes are TRBV6-5 and TRBJ2-7; TRBD2 matches at 9 bases. The trim removed 6 bases at V and 0 bases at J, leaving 6 bases unmatched. The CDR3 spans 15 residues. Germline values: CDR1 MNHEY, CDR2 SVGAGI.

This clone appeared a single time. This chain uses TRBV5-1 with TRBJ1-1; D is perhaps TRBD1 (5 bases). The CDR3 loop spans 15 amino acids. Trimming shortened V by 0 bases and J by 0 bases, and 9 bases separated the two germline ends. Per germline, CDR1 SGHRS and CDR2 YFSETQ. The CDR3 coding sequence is TGCGCCAGCAGCTTGGTTCCGGGGGTGAACACTGAAGCTTTCTTT. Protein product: CASSLVPGVNTEAFF.

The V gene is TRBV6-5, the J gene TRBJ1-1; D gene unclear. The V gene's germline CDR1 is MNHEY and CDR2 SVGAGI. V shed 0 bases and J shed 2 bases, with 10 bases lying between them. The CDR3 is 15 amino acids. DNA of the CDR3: TGTGCCAGCAGTTACTCGCCAGGCCGAAACACTGAAGCTTTCTTT. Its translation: CASSYSPGRNTEAFF.

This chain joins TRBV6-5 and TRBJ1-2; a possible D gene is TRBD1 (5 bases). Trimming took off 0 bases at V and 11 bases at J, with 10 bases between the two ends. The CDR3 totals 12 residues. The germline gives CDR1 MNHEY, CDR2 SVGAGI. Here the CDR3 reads CASSYSDTVYTF. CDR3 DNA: TGTGCCAGCAGTTACTCGGACACAGTGTACACCTTC.

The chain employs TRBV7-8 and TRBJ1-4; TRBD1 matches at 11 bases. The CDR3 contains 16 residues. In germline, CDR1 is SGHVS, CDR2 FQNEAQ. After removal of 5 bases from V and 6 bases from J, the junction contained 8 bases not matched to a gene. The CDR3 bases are TGTGCCAGCAGCCTGGACAGGGGGCATCCAGATGAAAAACTGTTTTTT. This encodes CASSLDRGHPDEKLFF.

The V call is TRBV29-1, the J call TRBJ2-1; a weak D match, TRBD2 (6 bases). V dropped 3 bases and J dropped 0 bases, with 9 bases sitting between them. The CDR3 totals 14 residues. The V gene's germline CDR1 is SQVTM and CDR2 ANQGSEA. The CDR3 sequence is CSVDRGSSYNEQFF. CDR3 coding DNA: TGCAGCGTTGATCGGGGGAGCTCCTACAATGAGCAGTTCTTC.

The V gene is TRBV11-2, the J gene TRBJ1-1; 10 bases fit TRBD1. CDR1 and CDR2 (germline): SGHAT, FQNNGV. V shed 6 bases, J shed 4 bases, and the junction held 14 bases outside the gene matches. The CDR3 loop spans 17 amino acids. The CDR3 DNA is TGTGCCAGCAGTTCCGATTGGACAGGGGGAATGAGCACTGAAGCTTTCTTT. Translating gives CASSSDWTGGMSTEAFF.

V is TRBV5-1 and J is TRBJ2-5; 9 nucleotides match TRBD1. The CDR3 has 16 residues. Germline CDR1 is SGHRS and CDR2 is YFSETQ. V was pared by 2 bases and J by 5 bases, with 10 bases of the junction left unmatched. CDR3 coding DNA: TGCGCCAGCAGCTTTTCCATTACAGGGGGCCTGGAGACCCAGTACTTC. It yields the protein CASSFSITGGLETQYF.